The 3 T cell receptor beta chains given below trace back to one sample, sequenced in a study of blood T cell repertoires in COVID-19. Some clones are missing from TCRdb's copy, which holds only in-frame ones; the method was immunoSEQ multiplex PCR. The sample yields 150,000 to 200,000 clones, about 78% seen once. What was sequenced was PBMCs or T cells enriched from blood (not recorded which). All receptors derive from a woman aged 45 to 65 who had recovered from COVID-19.

The V call is TRBV28, the J call TRBJ2-7; 7 bases agree with TRBD2. Germline values: CDR1 MDHEN, CDR2 SYDVKM. V shed 5 bases, J shed 4 bases, and the junction held 5 bases outside the gene matches. The CDR3 is 13 residues long. CDR3 loop: CASSTGGGYEQYF. As DNA, the CDR3 is TGTGCCAGCAGTACGGGGGGAGGGTACGAGCAGTACTTC.

The table lists this clone with a few counts. This chain links TRBV28 with TRBJ2-2; D is perhaps TRBD1 (5 bases). The CDR3 covers 17 residues. The ends were cut back, 3 bases at V and 0 bases at J, with 14 bases in the middle. In germline, CDR1 is MDHEN, CDR2 SYDVKM. The CDR3 nucleotides are TGTGCCAGCAGTTTTATTCCGGCAGGGACGAACACCGGGGAGCTGTTTTTT. It specifies CASSFIPAGTNTGELFF.

The V call is TRBV14, the J call TRBJ2-7; 7 nucleotides match TRBD1. Germline V gene data show CDR1 as SGHDN and CDR2 as FVKESK. The CDR3 sequence is 16 residues long. The junction had 14 bases not matched to a gene; V was cut back by 4 bases and J by 5 bases. The CDR3 DNA follows: TGTGCCAGCAGCCTCGTCCGACAGGGCTGGTTGAACGAGCAGTACTTC. This sequence encodes CASSLVRQGWLNEQYF.